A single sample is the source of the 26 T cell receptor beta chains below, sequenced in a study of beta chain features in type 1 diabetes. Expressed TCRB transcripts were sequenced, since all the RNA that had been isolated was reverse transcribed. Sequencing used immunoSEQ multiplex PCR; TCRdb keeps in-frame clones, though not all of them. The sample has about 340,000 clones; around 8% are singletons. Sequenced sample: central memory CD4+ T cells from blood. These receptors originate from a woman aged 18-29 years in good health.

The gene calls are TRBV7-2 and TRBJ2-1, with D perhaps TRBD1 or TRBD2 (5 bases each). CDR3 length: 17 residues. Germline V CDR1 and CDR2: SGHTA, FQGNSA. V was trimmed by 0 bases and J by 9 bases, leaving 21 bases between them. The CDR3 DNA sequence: TGTGCCAGCAGCTTAGCGGTAGATGAAGGGAGAAGGGGTGAGCAGTTCTTC. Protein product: CASSLAVDEGRRGEQFF. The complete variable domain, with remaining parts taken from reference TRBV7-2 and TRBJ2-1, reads GAGVSQSPSNKVTEKGKDVELRCDPISGHTALYWYRQSLGQGLEFLIYFQGNSAPDKSGLPSDRFSAERTGGSVSTLTIQRTQQEDSAVYLCASSLAVDEGRRGEQFFGPGTRLTVL.

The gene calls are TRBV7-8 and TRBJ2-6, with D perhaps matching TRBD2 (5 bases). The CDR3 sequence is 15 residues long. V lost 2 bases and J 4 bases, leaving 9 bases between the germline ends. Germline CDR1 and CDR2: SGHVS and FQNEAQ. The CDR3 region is CASSLSGNGANVLTF. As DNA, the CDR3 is TGTGCCAGCAGCTTATCCGGGAACGGGGCCAACGTCCTGACTTTC.

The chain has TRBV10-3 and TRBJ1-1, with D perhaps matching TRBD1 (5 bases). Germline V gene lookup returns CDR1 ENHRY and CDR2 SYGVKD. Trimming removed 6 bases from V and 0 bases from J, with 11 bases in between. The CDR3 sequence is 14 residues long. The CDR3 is CAISAGTVNTEAFF. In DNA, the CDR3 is TGTGCCATCAGCGCTGGGACGGTGAACACTGAAGCTTTCTTT.

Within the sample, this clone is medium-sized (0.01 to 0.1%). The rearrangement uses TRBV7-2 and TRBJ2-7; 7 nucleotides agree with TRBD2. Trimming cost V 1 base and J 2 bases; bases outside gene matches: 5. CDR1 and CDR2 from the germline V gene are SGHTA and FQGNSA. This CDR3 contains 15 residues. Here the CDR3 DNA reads TGTGCCAGCAGCTTAGGGAGCGGGGTTGCCTACGAGCAGTACTTC. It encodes CASSLGSGVAYEQYF.

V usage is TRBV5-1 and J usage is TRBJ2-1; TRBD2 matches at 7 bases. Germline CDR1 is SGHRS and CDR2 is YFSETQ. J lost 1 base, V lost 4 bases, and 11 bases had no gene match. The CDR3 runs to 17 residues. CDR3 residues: CASSPSAGGSSYNEQFF. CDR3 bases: TGCGCCAGCAGCCCCTCGGCTGGCGGGAGTTCCTACAATGAGCAGTTCTTC.

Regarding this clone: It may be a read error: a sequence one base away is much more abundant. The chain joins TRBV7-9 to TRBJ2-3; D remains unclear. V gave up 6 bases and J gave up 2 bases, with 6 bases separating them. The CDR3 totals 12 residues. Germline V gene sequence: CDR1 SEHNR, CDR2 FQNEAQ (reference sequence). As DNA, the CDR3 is TGTGCCAGCAGGCCCTACACAGATACGCAGTATTTT. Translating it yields CASRPYTDTQYF.

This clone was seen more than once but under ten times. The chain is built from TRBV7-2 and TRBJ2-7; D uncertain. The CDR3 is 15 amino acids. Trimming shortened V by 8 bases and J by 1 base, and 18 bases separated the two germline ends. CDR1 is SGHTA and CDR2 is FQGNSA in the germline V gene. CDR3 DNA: TGTGCCAGCGGGTGGTCCGGAACCTTTTCCTACGAGCAGTACTTC. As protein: CASGWSGTFSYEQYF.

CDR3 sequence reads: CASIKPGTGFHEQYF. The CDR3 region has the DNA TGTGCCAGCATCAAGCCCGGGACAGGGTTCCACGAGCAGTACTTC. This rearrangement joins TRBV28 to TRBJ2-7; 9 bases map to TRBD1. The CDR3 consists of 15 residues. V lost 7 bases, J lost 5 bases, and 12 bases stayed unmatched. CDR1 is MDHEN and CDR2 is SYDVKM in the germline V gene.

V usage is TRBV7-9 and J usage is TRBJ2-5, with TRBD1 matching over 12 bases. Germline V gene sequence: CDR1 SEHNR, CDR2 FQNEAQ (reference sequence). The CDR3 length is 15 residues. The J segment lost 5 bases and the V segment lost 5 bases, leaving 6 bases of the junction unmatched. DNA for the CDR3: TGTGCCAGCAGCCCGGGACAGGGGGCGCGGGAGACCCAGTACTTC. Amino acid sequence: CASSPGQGARETQYF. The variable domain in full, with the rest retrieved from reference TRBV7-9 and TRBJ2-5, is DTGVSQNPRHKITKRGQNVTFRCDPISEHNRLYWYRQTLGQGPEFLTYFQNEAQLEKSRLLSDRFSAERPKGSFSTLEIQRTEQGDSAMYLCASSPGQGARETQYFGPGTRLLVL.

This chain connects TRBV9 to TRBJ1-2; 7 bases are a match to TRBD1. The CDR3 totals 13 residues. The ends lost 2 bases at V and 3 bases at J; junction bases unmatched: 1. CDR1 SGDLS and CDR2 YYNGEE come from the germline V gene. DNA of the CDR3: TGTGCCAGCAGCGTGGGGACAGACTATGGCTACACCTTC. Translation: CASSVGTDYGYTF.

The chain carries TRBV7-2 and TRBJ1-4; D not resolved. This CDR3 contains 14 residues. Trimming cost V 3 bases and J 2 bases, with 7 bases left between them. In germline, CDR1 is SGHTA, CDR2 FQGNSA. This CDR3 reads CASSFGSTNEKLFF. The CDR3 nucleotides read TGTGCCAGCAGCTTCGGGAGTACTAATGAAAAACTGTTTTTT.

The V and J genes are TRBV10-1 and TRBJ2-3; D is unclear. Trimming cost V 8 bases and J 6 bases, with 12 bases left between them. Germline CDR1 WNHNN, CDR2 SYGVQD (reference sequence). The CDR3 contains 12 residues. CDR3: CASGRRRDTQYF. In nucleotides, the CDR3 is TGCGCCAGCGGGCGCCGAAGGGATACGCAGTATTTT.

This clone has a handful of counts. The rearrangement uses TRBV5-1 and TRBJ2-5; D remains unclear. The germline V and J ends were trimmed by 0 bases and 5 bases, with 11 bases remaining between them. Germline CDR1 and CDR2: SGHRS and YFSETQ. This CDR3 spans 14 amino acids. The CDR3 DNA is TGCGCCAGCAGCTTGGGTGGCCCGGCGGAGACCCAGTACTTC. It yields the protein CASSLGGPAETQYF.

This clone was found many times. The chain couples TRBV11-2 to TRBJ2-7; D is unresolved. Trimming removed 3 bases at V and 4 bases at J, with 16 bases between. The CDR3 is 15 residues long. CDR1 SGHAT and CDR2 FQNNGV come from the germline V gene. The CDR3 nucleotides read TGTGCCAGCAGCTTTGGAGACCGGAGAGGTTACGAGCAGTACTTC. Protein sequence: CASSFGDRRGYEQYF.

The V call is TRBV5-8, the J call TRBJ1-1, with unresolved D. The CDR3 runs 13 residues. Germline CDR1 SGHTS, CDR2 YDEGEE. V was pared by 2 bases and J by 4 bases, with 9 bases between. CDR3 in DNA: TGTGCCAGCAGCTTAACACGGGGCACTGAAGCTTTCTTT. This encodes CASSLTRGTEAFF. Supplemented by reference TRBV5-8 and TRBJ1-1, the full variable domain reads EAGVTQSPTHLIKTRGQQATLRCSPISGHTSVYWYQQALGLGLQFLLWYDEGEERNRGNFPPRFSGRQFPNYSSELNVNALELEDSALYLCASSLTRGTEAFFGQGTRLTVV.

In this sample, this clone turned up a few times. CDR3: CASSSRGRPGEQYF. The CDR3 bases are TGTGCCAGCAGTAGCAGGGGGAGGCCCGGCGAGCAGTACTTC. This chain uses TRBV28 with TRBJ2-7; tentative D call: TRBD1 (7 bases). V shed 5 bases and J shed 6 bases, with 17 bases lying between them. Germline V gene data show CDR1 as MDHEN and CDR2 as SYDVKM. This CDR3 comprises 14 residues.

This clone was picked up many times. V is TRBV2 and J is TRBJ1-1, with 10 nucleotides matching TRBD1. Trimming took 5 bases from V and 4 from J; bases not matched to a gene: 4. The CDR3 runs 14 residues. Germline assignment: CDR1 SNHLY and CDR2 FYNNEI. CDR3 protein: CASSRDRGATEAFF. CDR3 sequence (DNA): TGTGCCAGCAGTCGGGACAGGGGAGCCACTGAAGCTTTCTTT. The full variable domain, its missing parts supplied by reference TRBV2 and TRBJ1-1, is EPEVTQTPSHQVTQMGQEVILRCVPISNHLYFYWYRQILGQKVEFLVSFYNNEISEKSEIFDDQFSVERPDGSNFTLKIRSTKLEDSAMYFCASSRDRGATEAFFGQGTRLTVV.

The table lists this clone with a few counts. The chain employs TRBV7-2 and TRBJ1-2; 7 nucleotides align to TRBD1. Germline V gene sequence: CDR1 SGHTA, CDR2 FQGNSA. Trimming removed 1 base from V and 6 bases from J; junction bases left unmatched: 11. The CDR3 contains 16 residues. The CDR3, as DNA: TGTGCCAGCAGCTTAGTAGGCCAGACAGGGTTCGATGGCTACACCTTC. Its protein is CASSLVGQTGFDGYTF. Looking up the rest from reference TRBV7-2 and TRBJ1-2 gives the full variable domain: GAGVSQSPSNKVTEKGKDVELRCDPISGHTALYWYRQSLGQGLEFLIYFQGNSAPDKSGLPSDRFSAERTGGSVSTLTIQRTQQEDSAVYLCASSLVGQTGFDGYTFGSGTRLTVV.

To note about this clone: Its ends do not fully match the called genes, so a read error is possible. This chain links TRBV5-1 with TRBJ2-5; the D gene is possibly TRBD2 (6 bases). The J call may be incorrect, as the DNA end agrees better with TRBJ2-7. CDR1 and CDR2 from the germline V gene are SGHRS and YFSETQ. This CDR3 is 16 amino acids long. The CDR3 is CASSPMGGPGSFEQYF. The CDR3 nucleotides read TGCGCCAGCAGCCCGATGGGGGGACCCGGGTCCTTCGAGCAGTACTTC.

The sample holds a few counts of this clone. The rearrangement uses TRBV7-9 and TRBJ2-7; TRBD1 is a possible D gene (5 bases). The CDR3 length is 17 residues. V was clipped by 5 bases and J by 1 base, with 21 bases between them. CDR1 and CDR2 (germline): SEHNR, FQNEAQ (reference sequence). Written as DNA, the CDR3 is TGTGCCAGCAGCCCTCCGTGGCCCCTACAGGAGTCCTACGAGCAGTACTTC. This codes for CASSPPWPLQESYEQYF.

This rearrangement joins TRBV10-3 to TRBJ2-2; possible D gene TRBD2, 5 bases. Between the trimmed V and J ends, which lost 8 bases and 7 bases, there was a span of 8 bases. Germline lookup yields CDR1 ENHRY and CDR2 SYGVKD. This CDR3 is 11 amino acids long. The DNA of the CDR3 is TGTGCCATCGCGGCGGGCGGGGAGCTGTTTTTT. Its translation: CAIAAGGELFF.

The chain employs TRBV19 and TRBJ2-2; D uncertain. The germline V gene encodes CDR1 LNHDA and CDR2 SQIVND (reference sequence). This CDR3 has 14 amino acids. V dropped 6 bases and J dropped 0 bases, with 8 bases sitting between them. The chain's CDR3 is CASRARPNTGELFF. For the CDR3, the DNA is TGTGCCAGTAGGGCCCGTCCGAACACCGGGGAGCTGTTTTTT.

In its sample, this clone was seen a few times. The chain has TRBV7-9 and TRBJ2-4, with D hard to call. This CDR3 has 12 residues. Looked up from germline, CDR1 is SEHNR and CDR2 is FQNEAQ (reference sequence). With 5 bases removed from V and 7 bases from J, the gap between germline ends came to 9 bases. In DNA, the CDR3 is TGTGCCAGCAGCCCGCCGGGCAACATTCAGTACTTC. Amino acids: CASSPPGNIQYF.

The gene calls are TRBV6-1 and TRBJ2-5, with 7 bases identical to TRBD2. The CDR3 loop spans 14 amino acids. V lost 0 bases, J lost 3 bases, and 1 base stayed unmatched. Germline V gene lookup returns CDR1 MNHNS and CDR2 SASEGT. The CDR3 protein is CASSEAGGEETQYF. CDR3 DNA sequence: TGTGCCAGCAGTGAAGCGGGAGGGGAAGAGACCCAGTACTTC.

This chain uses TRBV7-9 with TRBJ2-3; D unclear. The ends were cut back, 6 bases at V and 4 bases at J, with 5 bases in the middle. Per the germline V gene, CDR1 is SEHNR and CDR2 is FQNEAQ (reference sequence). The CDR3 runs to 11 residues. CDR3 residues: CASRGPDTQYF. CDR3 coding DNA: TGTGCCAGCAGGGGCCCAGATACGCAGTATTTT.

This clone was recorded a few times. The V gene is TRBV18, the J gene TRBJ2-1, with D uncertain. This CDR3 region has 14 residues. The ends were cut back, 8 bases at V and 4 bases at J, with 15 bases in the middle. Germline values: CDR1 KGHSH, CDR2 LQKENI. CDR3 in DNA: TGTGCCAGCCGCGTTGAGCTCGGGTACAATGAGCAGTTCTTC. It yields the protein CASRVELGYNEQFF.